These 16 T cell receptor beta chains were sequenced from one sample in a study of cytomegalovirus exposure and HLA in healthy donors. Clones were sequenced by immunoSEQ multiplex PCR, and TCRdb holds only the in-frame ones, with some missing. The sample lists more than 85,000 clones, roughly 88% seen once, with more than 1.4% in the top ten. Sequenced input: PBMCs. These receptors were obtained from a young woman in good health and CMV-seropositive.

J is TRBJ1-1 and V is TRBV9, with TRBD1 matching 10 bases. Germline-derived CDR1 and CDR2 are SGDLS and YYNGEE. The CDR3 is 16 amino acids. Trimming cost V 3 bases and J 6 bases; bases outside gene matches: 11. CDR3 residues: CASSASAQTGGPEAFF. Here the CDR3 DNA reads TGTGCCAGCAGCGCCTCAGCCCAGACAGGGGGCCCTGAAGCTTTCTTT.

The V and J genes are TRBV5-1 and TRBJ2-7; D possibly corresponds to TRBD1 (5 bases). Germline CDR1 reads SGHRS; CDR2 reads YFSETQ. V lost 1 base and J lost 3, with 5 bases in between. This CDR3 is built from 12 residues. The CDR3 DNA follows: TGCGCCAGCAGCTTGCAGGGCTACGAGCAGTACTTC. It translates to CASSLQGYEQYF.

The chain links TRBV7-3 to TRBJ2-6, with 7 bases lining up with TRBD1. This CDR3 region has 17 residues. V lost 5 bases to trimming and J lost 1 base; unmatched junction nucleotides: 8. The V gene's germline CDR1 is SGHTA and CDR2 FQGTGA. The CDR3 protein is CASSQRDSRSGANVLTF. The CDR3 nucleotides are TGTGCCAGCAGCCAGAGGGACAGCCGTTCTGGGGCCAACGTCCTGACTTTC.

The chain recombines TRBV28 with TRBJ2-7, with 9 bases fitting TRBD1. Germline CDR1 and CDR2: MDHEN and SYDVKM. The ends lost 3 bases at V and 9 bases at J; junction bases unmatched: 15. The CDR3 spans 16 residues. The CDR3 loop reads CASSFEPGQGTALQYF. In DNA form, the CDR3 reads TGTGCCAGCAGTTTCGAACCGGGACAGGGAACGGCCTTGCAGTACTTC.

The chain has TRBV30 and TRBJ1-2; a weak D match, TRBD1 (5 bases). The CDR3 runs 13 residues. The V and J ends lost 4 bases and 8 bases respectively, with 17 bases between them. In germline, CDR1 is GTSNPN, CDR2 SVGIG (reference sequence). The CDR3 sequence: CAWNAGLTAGYTF. In nucleotides, the CDR3 is TGTGCCTGGAACGCAGGGCTTACCGCCGGCTACACCTTC.

This chain links TRBV27 with TRBJ1-1; a possible D gene is TRBD1 (5 bases). V was shortened by 4 bases and J by 5 bases, with 11 bases between the two germline ends. Germline loops: CDR1 MNHEY, CDR2 SMNVEV (reference sequence). CDR3 length: 13 residues. The CDR3 DNA follows: TGTGCCAGCAGTTGGGGGGTGTATACTGAAGCTTTCTTT. Translated: CASSWGVYTEAFF.

This rearrangement joins TRBV4-3 to TRBJ2-6; 10 bases are shared with TRBD1. The CDR3 has 18 residues. The V and J ends lost 4 bases and 2 bases, in that order; junction bases with no gene match: 8. Germline CDR1 and CDR2: LGHNA and YSLEER. For the CDR3, the DNA is TGCGCCAGCAGCCTCGTCGTTGGACAGGGGGCTGGGGCCAACGTCCTGACTTTC. It codes for CASSLVVGQGAGANVLTF.

This chain joins TRBV5-1 and TRBJ1-1; 7 nucleotides agree with TRBD1. With 5 bases clipped from V and 4 bases from J, the junction kept 5 bases outside the gene matches. The CDR3 has 13 residues. CDR1 and CDR2 from the germline V gene are SGHRS and YFSETQ. CDR3 protein: CASRTAGGTEAFF. As DNA, the CDR3 is TGCGCCAGCAGAACCGCAGGGGGCACTGAAGCTTTCTTT.

This chain connects TRBV7-2 to TRBJ2-7; D ambiguous. V was trimmed by 4 bases and J by 0 bases, leaving 10 bases between them. Germline values: CDR1 SGHTA, CDR2 FQGNSA. This CDR3 region has 14 residues. In DNA form, the CDR3 reads TGTGCCAGCAGCTCGAAGCTTTTCTCCTACGAGCAGTACTTC. Translated: CASSSKLFSYEQYF.

The chain has TRBV2 and TRBJ2-1, with 8 bases that match TRBD2. This CDR3 region has 16 residues. V lost 9 bases and J lost 7; bases outside the gene matches: 17. Per germline, CDR1 SNHLY and CDR2 FYNNEI. CDR3 nucleotide sequence: TGTGCCAGTTCTACTAGCGGCGGGGGGACGGAGAATGAGCAGTTCTTC. Residues: CASSTSGGGTENEQFF.

This chain uses TRBV5-4 with TRBJ2-2, with TRBD2 matching 10 bases. J was trimmed by 7 bases and V by 3 bases; bases with no gene match: 9. The CDR3 is 16 amino acids. The germline V gene encodes CDR1 SGHNT and CDR2 YYREEE (reference sequence). The CDR3 DNA follows: TGTGCCAGCAGCTCCTACTCTAGCGGGAGAGACGGGGAGCTGTTTTTT. It yields the protein CASSSYSSGRDGELFF.

The rearrangement links TRBV2 to TRBJ1-3; the D is unclear. Trimming stripped 3 bases from V and 0 bases from J, with 9 bases between. CDR1 and CDR2 from the germline V gene are SNHLY and FYNNEI. This CDR3 has 15 residues. CDR3 sequence: CASSDPGSSGNTIYF. The DNA for the CDR3 is TGTGCCAGCAGTGACCCAGGCTCCTCTGGAAACACCATATATTTT.

The V call is TRBV2, the J call TRBJ2-5, with TRBD2 matching 8 bases. With V trimmed by 5 bases and J by 0 bases, 11 bases remained unmatched. CDR3 length equals 17 residues. CDR1 and CDR2 from the germline V gene are SNHLY and FYNNEI. The CDR3 sequence: CASSYSSGKGYQETQYF. CDR3 DNA sequence: TGTGCCAGCAGTTACAGTAGCGGGAAGGGCTACCAAGAGACCCAGTACTTC.

This clone was found once. The rearrangement links TRBV6-5 to TRBJ1-2; 8 nucleotides match TRBD1. Looked up from germline, CDR1 is MNHEY and CDR2 is SVGAGI. V gave up 6 bases and J gave up 8 bases; unmatched junction bases: 11. The CDR3 length is 14 residues. CDR3 coding DNA: TGTGCCAGCAGGCCGACAGGGGTGGCTCGAGGCTACACCTTC. Amino acids: CASRPTGVARGYTF.

CDR3 loop: CASSLPGGYEQYF. CDR3 DNA: TGTGCCAGCAGTTTGCCAGGGGGCTACGAGCAGTACTTC. The chain links TRBV28 to TRBJ2-7; TRBD1 matches 7 bases. The CDR3 has 13 residues. V lost 3 bases, J lost 3 bases, and 2 bases stayed unmatched. Germline CDR1 MDHEN, CDR2 SYDVKM.

The J gene is TRBJ2-3, the V gene TRBV7-2; 8 bases agree with TRBD2. The V gene's germline CDR1 is SGHTA and CDR2 FQGNSA. The CDR3 sequence is 11 residues long. The V gene end was trimmed by 10 bases and the J gene end by 10 bases; junction bases not matched to a gene: 7. As DNA, the CDR3 is TGTGCCACAAATCTAGCGGGCTCGCAGTATTTT. Its protein product is CATNLAGSQYF.